The clone carrying this TCR beta chain was recorded a few times. The antigen is unknown. The data are from a study of cytomegalovirus exposure and HLA in healthy donors. CDR1 and CDR2 (germline): LNHNV, YYDKDF (reference sequence). V lost 6 bases to trimming and J lost 10 bases, with 16 bases between them. The length of the CDR3 is 14 residues. In the PCR, 60 Vbeta and 13 Jbeta primers were used. Sequenced by immunoSEQ multiplex PCR; TCRdb stores in-frame clones only, minus some. The sample lists about 140,000 clones, around 90% seen once, with 0.5% to 0.65% in the top ten. Study-level points and caveats: Across all donors, roughly uniform sequencing depth was an assumption of the presence/absence analyses. It was 150 to 200 TCR beta chains that were listed as cytomegalovirus-associated. Segments of the TCR beta V type were, in most cases, productive about 90% or about 30% of the time in an earlier analysis.

The V call is TRBV15, the J call TRBJ1-6; no clear D gene. This TCR derives from a woman aged 40-49 years in good health and CMV-seronegative. Sequencing used PBMCs. DNA for the CDR3: TGTGCCACCAGAACACGGGAGTCGGGGTCACCCCTCCACTTT. This translates into CATRTRESGSPLHF. The full variable domain, completed using reference TRBV15 and TRBJ1-6, is DAMVIQNPRYQVTQFGKPVTLSCSQTLNHNVMYWYQQKSSQAPKLLFHYYDKDFNNEADTPDNFQSRRPNTSFCFLDIRSPGLGDTAMYLCATRTRESGSPLHFGNGTRLTVT.